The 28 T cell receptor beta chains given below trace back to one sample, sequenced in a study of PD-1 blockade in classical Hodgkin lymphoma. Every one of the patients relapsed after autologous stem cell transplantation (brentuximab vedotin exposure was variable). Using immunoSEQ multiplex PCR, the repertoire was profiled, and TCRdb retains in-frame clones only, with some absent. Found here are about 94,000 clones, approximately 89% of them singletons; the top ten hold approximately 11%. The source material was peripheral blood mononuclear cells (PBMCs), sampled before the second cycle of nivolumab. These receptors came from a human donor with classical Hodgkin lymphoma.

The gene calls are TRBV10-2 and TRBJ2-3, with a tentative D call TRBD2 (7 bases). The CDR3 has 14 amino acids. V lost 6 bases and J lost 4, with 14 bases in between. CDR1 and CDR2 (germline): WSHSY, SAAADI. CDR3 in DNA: TGCGCCAGCAGGGACGGGGGGCGGGCAGATACGCAGTATTTT. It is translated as CASRDGGRADTQYF.

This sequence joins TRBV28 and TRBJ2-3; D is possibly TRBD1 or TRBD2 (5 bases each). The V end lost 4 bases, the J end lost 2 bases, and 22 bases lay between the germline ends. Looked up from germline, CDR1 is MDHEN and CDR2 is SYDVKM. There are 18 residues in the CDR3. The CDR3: CASSSGTQRGGPTDTQYF. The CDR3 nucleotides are TGTGCCAGCAGTTCCGGGACCCAAAGGGGTGGCCCCACAGATACGCAGTATTTT.

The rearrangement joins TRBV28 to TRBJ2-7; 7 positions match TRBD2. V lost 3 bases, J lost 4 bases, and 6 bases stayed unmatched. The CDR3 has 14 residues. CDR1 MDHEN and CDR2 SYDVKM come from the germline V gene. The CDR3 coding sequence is TGTGCCAGCAGTTTCGGGACTACTCCGTACGAGCAGTACTTC. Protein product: CASSFGTTPYEQYF.

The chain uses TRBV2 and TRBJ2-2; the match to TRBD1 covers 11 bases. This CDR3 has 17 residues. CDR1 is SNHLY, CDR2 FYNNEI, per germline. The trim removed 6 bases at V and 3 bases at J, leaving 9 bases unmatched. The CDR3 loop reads CASRRPPGQGDTGELFF. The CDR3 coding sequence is TGTGCCAGCAGGCGCCCACCGGGACAGGGGGACACCGGGGAGCTGTTTTTT.

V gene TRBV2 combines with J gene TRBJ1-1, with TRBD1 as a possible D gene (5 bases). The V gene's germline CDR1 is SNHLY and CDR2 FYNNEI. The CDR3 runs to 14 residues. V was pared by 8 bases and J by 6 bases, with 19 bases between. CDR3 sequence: CASRPRPGTAEAFF. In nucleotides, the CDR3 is TGTGCCAGCCGGCCAAGACCTGGGACGGCTGAAGCTTTCTTT. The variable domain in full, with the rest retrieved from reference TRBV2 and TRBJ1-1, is EPEVTQTPSHQVTQMGQEVILRCVPISNHLYFYWYRQILGQKVEFLVSFYNNEISEKSEIFDDQFSVERPDGSNFTLKIRSTKLEDSAMYFCASRPRPGTAEAFFGQGTRLTVV.

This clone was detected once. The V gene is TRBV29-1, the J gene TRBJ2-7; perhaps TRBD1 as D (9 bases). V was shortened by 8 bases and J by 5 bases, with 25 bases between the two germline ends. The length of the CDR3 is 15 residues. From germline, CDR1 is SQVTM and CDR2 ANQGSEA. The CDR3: CSYREGTGSVHEQYF. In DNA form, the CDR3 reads TGCAGCTACCGGGAGGGGACAGGGAGCGTCCACGAGCAGTACTTC.

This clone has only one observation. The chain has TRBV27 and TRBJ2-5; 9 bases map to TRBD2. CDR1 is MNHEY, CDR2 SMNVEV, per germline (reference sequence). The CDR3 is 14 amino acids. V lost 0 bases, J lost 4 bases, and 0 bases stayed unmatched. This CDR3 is CASSLSSGGETQYF. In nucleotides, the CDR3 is TGTGCCAGCAGTTTATCTAGCGGGGGAGAGACCCAGTACTTC.

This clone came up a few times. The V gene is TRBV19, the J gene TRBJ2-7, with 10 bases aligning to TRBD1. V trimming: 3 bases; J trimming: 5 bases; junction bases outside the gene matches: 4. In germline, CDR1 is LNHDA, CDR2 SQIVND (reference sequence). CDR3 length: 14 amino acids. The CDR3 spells CASSIGTGVDEQYF. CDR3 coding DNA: TGTGCCAGTAGTATCGGGACAGGGGTCGACGAGCAGTACTTC.

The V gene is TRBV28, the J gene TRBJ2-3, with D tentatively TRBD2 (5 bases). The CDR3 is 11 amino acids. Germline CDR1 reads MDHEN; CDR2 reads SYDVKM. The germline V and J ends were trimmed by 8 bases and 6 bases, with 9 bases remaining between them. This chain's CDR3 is CASGGPDTQYF. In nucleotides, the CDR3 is TGTGCCAGCGGAGGCCCGGATACGCAGTATTTT.

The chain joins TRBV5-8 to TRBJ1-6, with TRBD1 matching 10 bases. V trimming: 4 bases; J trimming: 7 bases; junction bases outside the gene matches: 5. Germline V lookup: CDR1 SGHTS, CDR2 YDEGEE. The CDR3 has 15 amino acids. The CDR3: CASSKRTGGNSPLHF. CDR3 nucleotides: TGTGCCAGCAGCAAACGGACAGGGGGAAATTCACCCCTCCACTTT.

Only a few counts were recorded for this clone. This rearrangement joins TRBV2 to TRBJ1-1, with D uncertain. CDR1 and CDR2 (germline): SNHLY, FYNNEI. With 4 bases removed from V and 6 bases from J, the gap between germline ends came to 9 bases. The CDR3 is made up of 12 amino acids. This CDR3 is CASSARWAEAFF. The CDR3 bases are TGTGCCAGCAGTGCCCGATGGGCTGAAGCTTTCTTT.

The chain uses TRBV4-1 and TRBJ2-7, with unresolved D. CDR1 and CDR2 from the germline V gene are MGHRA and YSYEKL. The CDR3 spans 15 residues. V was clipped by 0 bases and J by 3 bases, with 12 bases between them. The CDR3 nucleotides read TGCGCCAGCAGCCAAGAAGACCAGGCCGTCTACGAGCAGTACTTC. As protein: CASSQEDQAVYEQYF.

The CDR3 DNA sequence: TGCGCCAGCAGCCTAAACAGGGGAGTGGGGGAAAAACTGTTTTTT. Translation: CASSLNRGVGEKLFF. V gene TRBV5-1 combines with J gene TRBJ1-4; 7 bases align to TRBD1. The J segment lost 8 bases and the V segment lost 4 bases, leaving 11 bases of the junction unmatched. The CDR3 covers 15 residues. The V gene's germline CDR1 is SGHRS and CDR2 YFSETQ.

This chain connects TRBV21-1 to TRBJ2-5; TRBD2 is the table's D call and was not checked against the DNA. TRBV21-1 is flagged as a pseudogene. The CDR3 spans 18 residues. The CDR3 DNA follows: TGTGCCAGCAGCAAGGGACTAGCGGGTACCGGGGAAGGAGAGACCCAGTACTTC. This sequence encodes CASSKGLAGTGEGETQYF.

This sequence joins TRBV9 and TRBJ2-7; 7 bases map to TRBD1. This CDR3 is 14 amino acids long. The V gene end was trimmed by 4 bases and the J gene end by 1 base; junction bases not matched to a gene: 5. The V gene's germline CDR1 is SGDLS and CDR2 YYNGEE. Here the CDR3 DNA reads TGTGCCAGCAGCTTCTCGACAGGGTCCTACGAGCAGTACTTC. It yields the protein CASSFSTGSYEQYF.

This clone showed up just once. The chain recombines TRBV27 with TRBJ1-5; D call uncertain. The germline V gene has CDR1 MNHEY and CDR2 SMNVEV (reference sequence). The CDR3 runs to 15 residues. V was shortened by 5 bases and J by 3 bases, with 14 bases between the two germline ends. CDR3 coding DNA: TGTGCCAGCAGTCTCTTCGGGCCCGACAATCAGCCCCAGCATTTT. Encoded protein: CASSLFGPDNQPQHF.

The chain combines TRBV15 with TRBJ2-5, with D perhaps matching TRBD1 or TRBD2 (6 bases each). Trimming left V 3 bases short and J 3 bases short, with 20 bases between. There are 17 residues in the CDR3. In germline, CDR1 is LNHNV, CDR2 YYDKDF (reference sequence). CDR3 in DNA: TGTGCCACCAGCAGGGGGGCGGGGTCTTGGGGGGAAGAGACCCAGTACTTC. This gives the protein CATSRGAGSWGEETQYF.

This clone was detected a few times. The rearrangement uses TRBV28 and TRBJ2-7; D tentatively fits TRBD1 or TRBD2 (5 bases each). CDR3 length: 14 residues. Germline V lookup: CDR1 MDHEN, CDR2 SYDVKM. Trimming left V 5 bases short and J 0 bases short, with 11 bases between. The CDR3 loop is CASSLSGHSYEQYF. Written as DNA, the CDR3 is TGTGCCAGCAGTCTCTCGGGGCACTCCTACGAGCAGTACTTC. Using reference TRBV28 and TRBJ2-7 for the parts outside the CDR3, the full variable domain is DVKVTQSSRYLVKRTGEKVFLECVQDMDHENMFWYRQDPGLGLRLIYFSYDVKMKEKGDIPEGYSVSREKKERFSLILESASTNQTSMYLCASSLSGHSYEQYFGPGTRLTVT.

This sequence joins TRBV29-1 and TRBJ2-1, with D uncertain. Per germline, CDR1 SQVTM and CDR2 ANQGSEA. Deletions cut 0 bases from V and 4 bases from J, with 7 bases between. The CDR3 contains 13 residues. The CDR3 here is CSVEDLSYNEQFF. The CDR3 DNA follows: TGCAGCGTTGAAGATCTTAGTTACAATGAGCAGTTCTTC.

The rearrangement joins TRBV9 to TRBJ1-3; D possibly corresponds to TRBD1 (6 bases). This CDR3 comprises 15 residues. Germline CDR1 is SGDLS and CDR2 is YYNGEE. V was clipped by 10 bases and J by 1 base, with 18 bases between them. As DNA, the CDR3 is TGTGCCCAGAGAGGGGGAGGAAGGTCTGGAAACACCATATATTTT. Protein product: CAQRGGGRSGNTIYF.

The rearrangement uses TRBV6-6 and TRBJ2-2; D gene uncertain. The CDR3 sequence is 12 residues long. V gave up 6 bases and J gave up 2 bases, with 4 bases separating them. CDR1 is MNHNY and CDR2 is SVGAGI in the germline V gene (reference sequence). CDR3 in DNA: TGTGCCAGCAGAAGAAACACCGGGGAGCTGTTTTTT. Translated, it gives CASRRNTGELFF.

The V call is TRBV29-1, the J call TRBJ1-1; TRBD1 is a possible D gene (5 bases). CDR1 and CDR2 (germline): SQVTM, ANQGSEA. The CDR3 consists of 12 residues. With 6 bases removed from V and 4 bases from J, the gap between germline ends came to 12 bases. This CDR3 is CSVRGSATEAFF. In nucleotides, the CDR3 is TGCAGCGTGAGGGGCTCTGCCACTGAAGCTTTCTTT.

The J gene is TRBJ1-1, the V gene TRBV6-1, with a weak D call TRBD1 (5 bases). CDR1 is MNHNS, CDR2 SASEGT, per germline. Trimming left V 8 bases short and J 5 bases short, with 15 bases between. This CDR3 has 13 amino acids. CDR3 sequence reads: CASGAGKVTEAFF. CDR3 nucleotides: TGTGCCAGCGGGGCAGGGAAGGTGACTGAAGCTTTCTTT.

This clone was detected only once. In DNA form, the CDR3 reads TGCAGCGTTGCCGCCCGGTTAACAGGGGGCAGCCACGAGCAGTACTTC. Protein sequence: CSVAARLTGGSHEQYF. The V gene is TRBV29-1, the J gene TRBJ2-7, with 9 bases lining up with TRBD1. J lost 5 bases, V lost 4 bases, and 15 bases had no gene match. Germline V gene sequence: CDR1 SQVTM, CDR2 ANQGSEA. The CDR3 runs to 16 residues.

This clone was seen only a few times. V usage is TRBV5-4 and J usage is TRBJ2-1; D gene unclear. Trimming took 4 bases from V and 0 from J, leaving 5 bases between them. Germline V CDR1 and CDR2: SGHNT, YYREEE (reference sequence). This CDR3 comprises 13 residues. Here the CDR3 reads CASSQSSYNEQFF. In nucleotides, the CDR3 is TGTGCCAGCAGCCAAAGCTCCTACAATGAGCAGTTCTTC.

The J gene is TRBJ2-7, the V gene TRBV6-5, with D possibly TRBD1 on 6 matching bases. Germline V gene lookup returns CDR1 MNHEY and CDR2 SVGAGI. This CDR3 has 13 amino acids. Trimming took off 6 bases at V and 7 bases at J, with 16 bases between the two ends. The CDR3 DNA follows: TGTGCCAGCAGCCCAAGGGACATTGGGGAGCAGTACTTC. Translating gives CASSPRDIGEQYF.

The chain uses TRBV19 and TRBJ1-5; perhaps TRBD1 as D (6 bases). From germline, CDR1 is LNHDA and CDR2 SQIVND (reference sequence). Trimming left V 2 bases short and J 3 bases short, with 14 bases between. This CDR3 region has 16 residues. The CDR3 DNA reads TGTGCCAGTAGTATAACCGGCGGGACAAACAATCAGCCCCAGCATTTT. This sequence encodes CASSITGGTNNQPQHF.

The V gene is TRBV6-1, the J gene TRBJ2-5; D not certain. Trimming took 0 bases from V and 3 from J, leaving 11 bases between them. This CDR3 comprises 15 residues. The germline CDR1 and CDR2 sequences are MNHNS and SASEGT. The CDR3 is CASSEAETLEETQYF. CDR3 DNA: TGTGCCAGCAGTGAAGCGGAAACTTTGGAAGAGACCCAGTACTTC.